Sequencing of this T cell receptor (beta chain) was carried out in a study of blood T cell repertoires in COVID-19. Study as a whole: The origin of the acute and convalescent COVID-19 samples was the United States, Italy and Spain.

Germline V gives CDR1 MNHNS, CDR2 SASEGT. Trimming cost V 0 bases and J 4 bases; bases outside gene matches: 8. There are 16 residues in the CDR3. Sequencing was performed with immunoSEQ multiplex PCR; in TCRdb, only in-frame clones are kept and a portion is missing. This sample has 74,000 or so clones, with approximately 88% found just once. The genes are TRBV6-1 and TRBJ2-7; 8 bases are a match to TRBD1. Material for sequencing was peripheral blood. The sequence came from a human donor in a cohort sampled during active COVID-19. CDR3 nucleotide sequence: TGTGCCAGCAGTGAAGCGAGTAGGGACAGGAAATACGAGCAGTACTTC. It codes for CASSEASRDRKYEQYF.